These 25 T cell receptor beta chains share one sample of origin, sequenced in a study of shared clonotypes between healthy human individuals. Selected positively for CCR7 and CD45RO-negative, naive CD8 cells excluded terminally differentiated effector memory CD45RA+ cells. Clones were sequenced by immunoSEQ multiplex PCR, and TCRdb holds only the in-frame ones, with some missing. In the table there are about 800,000 clones, approximately 96% of which are singletons. The sample consisted of naive CD8+ T cells sorted from blood. The receptors were gathered from a man aged 25-45 years in good health.

V usage is TRBV11-2 and J usage is TRBJ1-5; D is unresolved. The CDR3 length is 16 residues. The germline CDR1 and CDR2 sequences are SGHAT and FQNNGV. Trimming pared 1 base from V and 0 bases from J, leaving 10 bases between. CDR3 nucleotide sequence: TGTGCCAGCAGCTTAGGCCTGGAGAATAGCAATCAGCCCCAGCATTTT. This translates into CASSLGLENSNQPQHF.

In regard to this clone: The same CDR3 is also encoded by other DNA sequences in this sample. The rearrangement joins TRBV9 to TRBJ1-1; no clear D. Deletions cut 0 bases from V and 8 bases from J, with 5 bases between. In germline, CDR1 is SGDLS, CDR2 YYNGEE. CDR3 length equals 11 residues. The CDR3 spells CASSVVTEAFF. The CDR3 coding sequence is TGTGCCAGCAGCGTAGTGACGGAAGCTTTCTTT.

V is TRBV7-8 and J is TRBJ2-7, with TRBD2 as a possible D gene (5 bases). Germline V gene sequence: CDR1 SGHVS, CDR2 FQNEAQ. CDR3 size: 15 residues. V was cut by 5 bases and J by 5 bases, with 19 bases left in between. The CDR3 reads CASSPLDGNWDEQYF. In nucleotides, the CDR3 is TGTGCCAGCAGCCCGCTGGACGGGAATTGGGACGAGCAGTACTTC.

The gene calls are TRBV27 and TRBJ2-1, with 10 bases aligning to TRBD1. The length of the CDR3 is 13 residues. V lost 4 bases and J lost 6; bases outside the gene matches: 0. Per the germline V gene, CDR1 is MNHEY and CDR2 is SMNVEV (reference sequence). In nucleotides, the CDR3 is TGTGCCAGCAGTTGGACAGGGGGCAATGAGCAGTTCTTC. Translated, it gives CASSWTGGNEQFF.

The V call is TRBV13, the J call TRBJ2-7, with D uncertain. CDR1 is PRHDT, CDR2 FYEKMQ, per germline (reference sequence). Trimming shortened V by 5 bases and J by 0 bases, and 8 bases separated the two germline ends. The CDR3 has 13 amino acids. For the CDR3, the DNA is TGTGCCAGCAGCCCCGTAAGCTCCTACGAGCAGTACTTC. Its protein is CASSPVSSYEQYF.

The genes are TRBV4-1 and TRBJ1-4; perhaps TRBD1 as D (6 bases). Germline V gene data show CDR1 as MGHRA and CDR2 as YSYEKL. The CDR3 runs 16 residues. V was pared by 4 bases and J by 0 bases, with 12 bases between. CDR3 protein: CASSPRDTSTNEKLFF. The CDR3, as DNA: TGCGCCAGCAGCCCCCGGGACACCTCAACTAATGAAAAACTGTTTTTT.

The CDR3 DNA follows: TGCAGCGTTCAAGCCCTACAGGGGACGTACTTC. It yields the protein CSVQALQGTYF. This chain joins TRBV29-1 and TRBJ2-7, with TRBD1 matching over 7 bases. The CDR3 length is 11 residues. V shed 5 bases, J shed 12 bases, and the junction held 10 bases outside the gene matches. Germline V gene lookup returns CDR1 SQVTM and CDR2 ANQGSEA.

CDR3 in amino acids: CASSRGTIYNEQFF. CDR3 DNA: TGTGCCAGCAGCCGCGGGACAATTTACAATGAGCAGTTCTTC. The chain has TRBV5-4 and TRBJ2-1; possibly TRBD1 or TRBD2 for D (6 bases each). CDR3 length: 14 amino acids. Germline CDR1 SGHNT, CDR2 YYREEE (reference sequence). Trimming left V 4 bases short and J 4 bases short, with 12 bases between.

This chain connects TRBV12-5 to TRBJ2-3, with D possibly being TRBD1 (5 bases). Between the trimmed V and J ends, which lost 0 bases and 2 bases, there was a span of 9 bases. The CDR3 sequence is 15 residues long. Looked up from germline, CDR1 is LGHNT and CDR2 is FRNRAP. CDR3 residues: CASGLVTGPTDTQYF. CDR3 DNA: TGTGCTAGTGGTTTGGTAACAGGACCCACAGATACGCAGTATTTT.

The V and J genes are TRBV9 and TRBJ2-7; 7 bases agree with TRBD2. The germline gives CDR1 SGDLS, CDR2 YYNGEE. This CDR3 is 15 amino acids long. V was pared by 0 bases and J by 7 bases, with 10 bases of the junction left unmatched. CDR3: CASSVGPSGPREQYF. The CDR3 DNA follows: TGTGCCAGCAGCGTAGGACCTAGCGGCCCCCGTGAGCAGTACTTC.

This rearrangement joins TRBV4-3 to TRBJ1-2; D is perhaps TRBD1 (5 bases). Germline loops: CDR1 LGHNA, CDR2 YSLEER. V shed 0 bases and J shed 8 bases, with 19 bases lying between them. The CDR3 has 16 residues. The CDR3: CASSQDRQVSGGGYTF. The DNA for the CDR3 is TGCGCCAGCAGCCAAGATCGGCAGGTCTCCGGGGGGGGCTACACCTTC.

This chain joins TRBV7-2 and TRBJ2-7, with a weak D call TRBD2 (6 bases). The germline V and J ends were trimmed by 5 bases and 3 bases, with 14 bases remaining between them. This CDR3 contains 14 residues. CDR1 is SGHTA, CDR2 FQGNSA, per germline. CDR3 sequence reads: CASSEAGTVYEQYF. In nucleotides, the CDR3 is TGTGCCAGCAGCGAGGCCGGGACTGTCTACGAGCAGTACTTC.

The chain links TRBV18 to TRBJ2-3; possible D gene TRBD1, 6 bases. The germline V gene has CDR1 KGHSH and CDR2 LQKENI. The CDR3 spans 16 residues. Trimming left V 3 bases short and J 2 bases short, with 15 bases between. CDR3 amino acids: CASSPKWTANTDTQYF. CDR3 in DNA: TGTGCCAGCTCACCGAAATGGACAGCTAACACAGATACGCAGTATTTT.

The V gene is TRBV29-1, the J gene TRBJ2-7, with D tentatively TRBD1 (5 bases). V was clipped by 4 bases and J by 1 base, with 11 bases between them. The CDR3 runs to 13 residues. Germline V gene lookup returns CDR1 SQVTM and CDR2 ANQGSEA. The CDR3 DNA reads TGCAGCGTTGTAGGGGCGGTGTCCTACGAGCAGTACTTC. Residues: CSVVGAVSYEQYF.

V is TRBV19 and J is TRBJ2-3; perhaps TRBD1 as D (6 bases). V lost 0 bases, J lost 6 bases, and 16 bases lay in between. Germline V gene lookup returns CDR1 LNHDA and CDR2 SQIVND (reference sequence). The CDR3 spans 16 residues. The CDR3 here is CASSIDAGALSDTQYF. The CDR3 DNA reads as TGTGCCAGTAGTATAGATGCAGGGGCGCTTAGTGATACGCAGTATTTT.

J is TRBJ2-7 and V is TRBV27, with a weak D call TRBD1 (6 bases). Trimming pared 3 bases from V and 4 bases from J, leaving 13 bases between. Germline V gene lookup returns CDR1 MNHEY and CDR2 SMNVEV (reference sequence). This CDR3 is built from 14 residues. DNA of the CDR3: TGTGCCAGCAGTTTGTATGGGGGCCCTTACGAGCAGTACTTC. Translating it yields CASSLYGGPYEQYF.

The chain couples TRBV30 to TRBJ1-2; D might be TRBD1 (5 bases). Deletions cut 2 bases from V and 5 bases from J, with 12 bases between. The CDR3 sequence is 13 residues long. The germline gives CDR1 GTSNPN, CDR2 SVGIG (reference sequence). The CDR3 DNA reads TGTGCCTGGAGTCCAGTGGGGGGGTATGGCTACACCTTC. It is translated as CAWSPVGGYGYTF.

The V and J genes are TRBV20-1 and TRBJ1-1; a weak D match, TRBD1 (5 bases). This CDR3 comprises 11 residues. The V gene's germline CDR1 is DFQATT and CDR2 SNEGSKA (reference sequence). Trimming took off 6 bases at V and 4 bases at J, with 9 bases between the two ends. DNA of the CDR3: TGCAGTGCCCACGGGGGCACTGAAGCTTTCTTT. It is translated as CSAHGGTEAFF.

The chain couples TRBV7-6 to TRBJ2-1, with unresolved D. Germline-derived CDR1 and CDR2 are SGHVS and FNYEAQ. The V end lost 0 bases, the J end lost 0 bases, and 9 bases lay between the germline ends. The CDR3 contains 16 residues. The CDR3 here is CASSLAGSPSYNEQFF. The CDR3 region has the DNA TGTGCCAGCAGCTTAGCGGGCAGTCCCTCCTACAATGAGCAGTTCTTC.

The rearrangement joins TRBV9 to TRBJ2-1, with TRBD2 identical over 8 bases. This CDR3 spans 16 amino acids. In germline, CDR1 is SGDLS, CDR2 YYNGEE. Trimming at V came to 4 bases and at J to 0 bases, leaving 6 bases not matched to a gene. CDR3 in DNA: TGTGCCAGCAGCTCAACCGGGACTAGCTCCTACAATGAGCAGTTCTTC. This codes for CASSSTGTSSYNEQFF.

This chain links TRBV27 with TRBJ1-1, with D possibly matching TRBD1 (5 bases). In germline, CDR1 is MNHEY, CDR2 SMNVEV (reference sequence). The CDR3 totals 16 residues. The V gene lost 0 bases and the J gene lost 4 bases, with 15 bases spanning the gap. CDR3 sequence reads: CASSLSGAGWGTEAFF. The DNA of the CDR3 is TGTGCCAGCAGTTTATCCGGGGCCGGTTGGGGCACTGAAGCTTTCTTT.

J is TRBJ2-5 and V is TRBV9; the D gene could be TRBD1 or TRBD2 (6 bases each). CDR1 is SGDLS, CDR2 YYNGEE, per germline. The V and J ends lost 0 bases and 1 base respectively, with 13 bases between them. This CDR3 is 16 amino acids long. The chain's CDR3 is CASSVEGGGLQETQYF. CDR3 nucleotide sequence: TGTGCCAGCAGCGTAGAGGGGGGAGGCCTCCAAGAGACCCAGTACTTC. The whole variable domain, remainder taken from reference TRBV9 and TRBJ2-5, is DSGVTQTPKHLITATGQRVTLRCSPRSGDLSVYWYQQSLDQGLQFLIQYYNGEERAKGNILERFSAQQFPDLHSELNLSSLELGDSALYFCASSVEGGGLQETQYFGPGTRLLVL.

The J gene is TRBJ2-5, the V gene TRBV11-3, with 7 bases aligning to TRBD1. The CDR3 is made up of 15 amino acids. CDR1 SGHNT and CDR2 YENEEA come from the germline V gene. Trimming took 5 bases from V and 3 from J; bases not matched to a gene: 9. CDR3 in DNA: TGTGCCAGCAGCCAATCAGCGACAGGGAAAGAGACCCAGTACTTC. Amino acids: CASSQSATGKETQYF.

This chain connects TRBV7-9 to TRBJ2-7; 10 bases are a match to TRBD2. Germline loops: CDR1 SEHNR, CDR2 FQNEAQ (reference sequence). The CDR3 contains 19 residues. J gave up 2 bases and V 5 bases, and 18 bases lay outside the gene matches. This chain's CDR3 is CASSLDRTSGTQPTYEQYF. The CDR3 DNA sequence: TGTGCCAGCAGCCTAGACCGGACTAGCGGTACACAACCGACCTACGAGCAGTACTTC. Filled out from reference TRBV7-9 and TRBJ2-7, the complete variable domain reads DTGVSQNPRHKITKRGQNVTFRCDPISEHNRLYWYRQTLGQGPEFLTYFQNEAQLEKSRLLSDRFSAERPKGSFSTLEIQRTEQGDSAMYLCASSLDRTSGTQPTYEQYFGPGTRLTVT.

This chain uses TRBV5-6 with TRBJ2-3; 10 bases align to TRBD2. CDR3 length: 16 amino acids. After removal of 2 bases from V and 5 bases from J, the junction contained 8 bases not matched to a gene. Germline V gene data show CDR1 as SGHDT and CDR2 as YYEEEE. The CDR3 spells CASSLGLAGAGDTQYF. CDR3 nucleotide sequence: TGTGCCAGCAGCTTAGGGCTAGCGGGAGCCGGAGATACGCAGTATTTT.